Listed here are 11 T cell receptor beta chains from one sample, sequenced in a study of T cell repertoires in cytomegalovirus infection. TCRdb reanalysed the reads using MiXCR and keeps one entry per CDR3 protein. The sample includes under 350,000 distinct CDR3 sequences, over 7.5% of them seen just once. Material: PBMCs. The receptors shown here come from a human donor in good health (CMV status not recorded). Some clones in this sample may be carry-over from other donors' samples.

This clonotype was seen a handful of times. The rearrangement uses TRBV15 and TRBJ2-1; the D is unclear. The CDR3 covers 11 residues. The V end lost 5 bases, the J end lost 4 bases, and 3 bases lay between the germline ends. CDR1 is LNHNV, CDR2 YYDKDF, per germline (reference sequence). The CDR3 DNA reads as TGTGCCACCAGCGGGTACAATGAGCAGTTCTTC. This encodes CATSGYNEQFF.

This rearrangement joins TRBV25-1 to TRBJ1-2, with D hard to call. The CDR3 contains 15 residues. Between the trimmed V and J ends, which lost 3 bases and 2 bases, there was a span of 13 bases. In germline, CDR1 is MGHDK, CDR2 SYGVNS. CDR3 protein: CASSDSVGRNYGYTF. CDR3 in DNA: TGTGCCAGCAGTGATAGTGTCGGCAGGAACTATGGCTACACCTTC.

This clonotype has at least ten counts. This rearrangement joins TRBV7-2 to TRBJ2-7; tentatively, D is TRBD1 (6 bases). Germline V lookup: CDR1 SGHTA, CDR2 FQGNSA. This CDR3 has 13 amino acids. V lost 1 base and J lost 5, with 9 bases in between. The CDR3 DNA reads TGTGCCAGCAGCTTAGACAGGGCCGACGAGCAGTACTTC. Translated, it gives CASSLDRADEQYF.

This clonotype was picked up a small number of times. The rearrangement joins TRBV7-8 to TRBJ1-5, with D hard to call. Trimming took 5 bases from V and 7 from J, leaving 18 bases between them. From germline, CDR1 is SGHVS and CDR2 FQNEAQ. The CDR3 contains 15 residues. Here the CDR3 reads CASSRGLGRHQPQHF. CDR3 coding DNA: TGTGCCAGCAGCCGTGGTTTGGGGAGACACCAGCCCCAGCATTTT.

This sequence joins TRBV28 and TRBJ2-7, with a possible D match to TRBD2 (5 bases). Trimming removed 7 bases at V and 1 base at J, with 14 bases between. Germline CDR1 reads MDHEN; CDR2 reads SYDVKM. The CDR3 contains 14 residues. CDR3 nucleotides: TGTGCCAGCACACGGGGTCGGAGGTCCTACGAGCAGTACTTC. It codes for CASTRGRRSYEQYF.

This clonotype was detected ten times or more. The J gene is TRBJ1-2, the V gene TRBV28, with D possibly TRBD1 on 5 matching bases. This CDR3 has 16 amino acids. CDR1 and CDR2 (germline): MDHEN, SYDVKM. V was trimmed by 6 bases and J by 4 bases, leaving 21 bases between them. The CDR3 DNA follows: TGTGCCAGCAGCTTACCTTTAATGGGGGGGACCTATGGCTACACCTTC. Encoded protein: CASSLPLMGGTYGYTF.

On this clonotype: A much larger clone lies one base from this, so it may be a read error. The chain joins TRBV7-2 to TRBJ2-1, with TRBD2 identical over 9 bases. CDR3 length: 15 residues. Germline V gene data show CDR1 as SGHTA and CDR2 as FQGNSA. CDR3 sequence (DNA): TGTGCCAGCAGCGCTAGCGGGGCGACGTACAATAAGCAGTTCTTC. Translating gives CASSASGATYNKQFF.

Ten or more counts support this clonotype. The V and J genes are TRBV7-7 and TRBJ2-1, with TRBD1 matching 7 bases. The CDR3 extends over 15 amino acids. Germline V CDR1 and CDR2: SSHAT, FNYEAQ (reference sequence). The V gene end was trimmed by 3 bases and the J gene end by 0 bases; junction bases not matched to a gene: 2. Here the CDR3 reads CASSLGDSSYNEQFF. CDR3 DNA: TGTGCCAGCAGCTTGGGGGACAGCTCCTACAATGAGCAGTTCTTC.

The rearrangement joins TRBV6-6 to TRBJ1-5, with D unresolved. Between the trimmed V and J ends, which lost 5 bases and 9 bases, there was a span of 11 bases. The CDR3 has 12 residues. CDR1 is MNHNY and CDR2 is SVGAGI in the germline V gene (reference sequence). As DNA, the CDR3 is TGTGCCAGCAGTGCCCTGGGAAGGCCCCAGCATTTT. As protein: CASSALGRPQHF.

This clonotype was detected many times. The J gene is TRBJ2-5, the V gene TRBV4-2; 11 positions agree with TRBD2. The trim removed 1 base at V and 1 base at J, leaving 5 bases unmatched. The CDR3 has 17 residues. Germline V gene sequence: CDR1 LGHNA, CDR2 YNFKEQ. The CDR3 is CASSQGSGGASQETQYF. The DNA for the CDR3 is TGTGCCAGCAGCCAAGGTAGCGGGGGGGCGTCCCAAGAGACCCAGTACTTC.

The chain has TRBV7-6 and TRBJ2-1; 9 positions agree with TRBD2. Germline lookup yields CDR1 SGHVS and CDR2 FNYEAQ. The CDR3 runs 17 residues. The V gene end was trimmed by 5 bases and the J gene end by 0 bases; junction bases not matched to a gene: 8. In DNA, the CDR3 is TGTGCCAGCAGCCCCTGGACTAGCGAGAGCTCCTACAATGAGCAGTTCTTC. Amino acid sequence: CASSPWTSESSYNEQFF.